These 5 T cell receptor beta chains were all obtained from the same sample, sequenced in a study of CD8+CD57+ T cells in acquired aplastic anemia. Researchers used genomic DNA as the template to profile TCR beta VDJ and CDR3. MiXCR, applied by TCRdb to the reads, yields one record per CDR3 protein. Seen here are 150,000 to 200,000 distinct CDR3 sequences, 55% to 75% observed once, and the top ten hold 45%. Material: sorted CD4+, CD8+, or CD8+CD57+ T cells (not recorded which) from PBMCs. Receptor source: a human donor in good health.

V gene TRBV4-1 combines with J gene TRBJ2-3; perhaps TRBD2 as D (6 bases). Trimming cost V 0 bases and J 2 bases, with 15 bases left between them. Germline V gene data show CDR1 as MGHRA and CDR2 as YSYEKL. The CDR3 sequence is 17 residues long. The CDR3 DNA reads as TGCGCCAGCAGCCAAGATCTTCAGGCGGGAACCACAGATACGCAGTATTTT. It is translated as CASSQDLQAGTTDTQYF.

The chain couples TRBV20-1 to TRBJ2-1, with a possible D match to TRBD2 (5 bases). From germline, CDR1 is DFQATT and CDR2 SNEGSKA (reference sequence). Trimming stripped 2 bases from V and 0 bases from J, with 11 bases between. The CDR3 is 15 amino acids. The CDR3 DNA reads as TGCAGTGCTAGACTAGCTCTGAGCTCCTACAATGAGCAGTTCTTC. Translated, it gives CSARLALSSYNEQFF.

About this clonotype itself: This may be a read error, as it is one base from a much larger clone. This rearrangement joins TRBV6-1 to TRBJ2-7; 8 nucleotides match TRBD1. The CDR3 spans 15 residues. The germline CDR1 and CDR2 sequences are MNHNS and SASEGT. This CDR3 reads CAGSLSWTGRTEQYF. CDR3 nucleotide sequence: TGTGCCGGCAGTCTATCGTGGACAGGGCGTACCGAGCAGTACTTC.

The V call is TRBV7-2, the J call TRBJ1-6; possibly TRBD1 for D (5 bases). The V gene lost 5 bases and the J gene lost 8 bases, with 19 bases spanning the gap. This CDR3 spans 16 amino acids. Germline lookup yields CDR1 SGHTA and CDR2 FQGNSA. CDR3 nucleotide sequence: TGTGCCAGCAGCCAAGAACCGACTGGAGGGGATTCACCCCTCCACTTT. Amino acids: CASSQEPTGGDSPLHF.

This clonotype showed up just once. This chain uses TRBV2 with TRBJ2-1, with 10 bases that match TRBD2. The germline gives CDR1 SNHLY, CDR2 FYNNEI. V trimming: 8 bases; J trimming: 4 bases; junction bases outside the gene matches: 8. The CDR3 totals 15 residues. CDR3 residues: CASLRGAGGYNEQFF. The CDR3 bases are TGTGCCAGCCTCAGGGGAGCGGGGGGGTACAATGAGCAGTTCTTC.